Listed below are T cell receptor beta chains from one sample, sequenced in a study of shared clonotypes between healthy human individuals. Clones were read by immunoSEQ multiplex PCR, and TCRdb kept only the in-frame ones, dropping some. Of some 2,400,000 clones in the sample, approximately 94% were seen once. The sequenced sample consisted of naive CD4+ T cells sorted from blood. These receptors were obtained from a young man in good health. CDR3s include the opening cysteine and the closing phenylalanine or tryptophan. D genes are given only for firm matches. Clone size is shown for a subset of rows, as once, few, many or a class of expanded clone.

d_call	v_call	clone_size	j_call	cdr3_nt	cdr3_aa
.	TRBV6-1	.	TRBJ2-1	TGTGCCAGCAGTCTTCGGACGGGGCCCTATGAGCAGTTCTTC	CASSLRTGPYEQFF
TRBD2	TRBV5-1	.	TRBJ2-3	TGCGCCAGCAGACAAGGCGGGGGAGCTAGCACAGATACGCAGTATTTT	CASRQGGGASTDTQYF
TRBD2	TRBV19	.	TRBJ2-5	TGTGCCAGCACAAACCTTGGGGGGGAAGAGACCCAGTACTTC	CASTNLGGEETQYF
.	TRBV2	.	TRBJ2-5	TGTGCCAGCAGCCGGGGCCTTGCGGGGACCCAGTACTTC	CASSRGLAGTQYF
.	TRBV9	.	TRBJ1-4	TGTGCCAGCAGCGTAGGGGTCCGGGTTCCTTTT	CASSVGVRVPF
TRBD1	TRBV6-5	.	TRBJ1-1	TGTGCCAGCAGTCGCGCGGGACAGGGGAACACTGAAGCTTTCTTT	CASSRAGQGNTEAFF
.	TRBV6-6	.	TRBJ1-1	TGTGCCAGCATTCAAACGGGGGGATGGAGGAACACTGAAGCTTTCTTT	CASIQTGGWRNTEAFF
TRBD1	TRBV4-1	.	TRBJ1-3	TGCGCCAGCAGCCAAGCCTCCCTCCGGGACAGATTAAAGGAGGATGGAAACACCATATATTTT	CASSQASLRDRLKEDGNTIYF
.	TRBV30	.	TRBJ1-2	TGTGCCTGGAGTGGACAGCAGAACTATGGCTACACCTTC	CAWSGQQNYGYTF
TRBD1	TRBV7-9	.	TRBJ1-3	TGTGCCAGCAGCCGGGGACAGGGCTTCTCTGGAAACACCATATATTTT	CASSRGQGFSGNTIYF
.	TRBV2	.	TRBJ1-1	TGTGCCAGCAGGCGGGGGGCCCTTGGGACTGAAGCTTTCTTT	CASRRGALGTEAFF
.	TRBV30	.	TRBJ1-5	TGTGCCTGGAGTGTATTGGATAATCAGCCCCAGCATTTT	CAWSVLDNQPQHF
TRBD1	TRBV7-9	.	TRBJ1-1	TGTGCCAGCAGCGAGGGACAGCCGAACACTGAAGCTTTCTTT	CASSEGQPNTEAFF
TRBD1	TRBV10-2	.	TRBJ2-2	TGCGCCAGCAGCCAACAGGGGGATGGCGGGGAGCTGTTTTTT	CASSQQGDGGELFF
.	TRBV30	.	TRBJ1-5	TGTGCCTGGAGGGGGCAGAGCAATCAGCCCCAGCATTTT	CAWRGQSNQPQHF
.	TRBV11-3	few	TRBJ2-7	TGTGCCAGCAGCTTCGGGACTCCCTACGAGCAGTACTTC	CASSFGTPYEQYF
.	TRBV9	.	TRBJ2-7	TGTGCCAGCAGCGTGGGAGGCCCGTGGTCCTACGAGCAGTACTTC	CASSVGGPWSYEQYF
.	TRBV5-1	.	TRBJ1-5	TGCGCCAGCAGCTTGGACAGCAACAATCAGCCCCAGCATTTT	CASSLDSNNQPQHF
TRBD1	TRBV2	.	TRBJ1-3	TGTGCCAGCAGTGAAGCTCGGACAGGGGTACTCTCTGGAAACACCATATATTTT	CASSEARTGVLSGNTIYF
.	TRBV7-2	.	TRBJ1-1	TGTGCCAGCAGCTCTGGACCCGCGGGGGCTTTCTTT	CASSSGPAGAFF
TRBD2	TRBV5-1	.	TRBJ2-2	TGCGCCAGCAGCGCACGACTAGCGGGCGGCCTTACCGGGGAGCTGTTTTTT	CASSARLAGGLTGELFF
.	TRBV18	once	TRBJ2-5	TGTGCCAGCTCACCTCTTCGGGAGGAGACCCAGTACTTC	CASSPLREETQYF
.	TRBV9	few	TRBJ1-6	TGTGCCAGCAGCGTAGTGTCTGCAGCTAATTCACCCCTCCACTTT	CASSVVSAANSPLHF
.	TRBV5-1	.	TRBJ2-1	TGCGCCAGCAGCTTAGGGCAGGACCGCTACAATGAGCAGTTCTTC	CASSLGQDRYNEQFF
.	TRBV9	.	TRBJ2-1	TGTGCCAGCAGCGTAGGGGCGGGGAGTTACAATGAGCAGTTCTTC	CASSVGAGSYNEQFF
.	TRBV5-1	.	TRBJ2-1	TGCGCCAGCAGCTTGTCGGCGGGGAGCTCCTACAATGAGCAGTTCTTC	CASSLSAGSSYNEQFF
.	TRBV15	.	TRBJ1-5	TGTGCCACCAGCAGAGAGAGCGCATTACAGGTTAGCAATCAGCCCCAGCATTTT	CATSRESALQVSNQPQHF